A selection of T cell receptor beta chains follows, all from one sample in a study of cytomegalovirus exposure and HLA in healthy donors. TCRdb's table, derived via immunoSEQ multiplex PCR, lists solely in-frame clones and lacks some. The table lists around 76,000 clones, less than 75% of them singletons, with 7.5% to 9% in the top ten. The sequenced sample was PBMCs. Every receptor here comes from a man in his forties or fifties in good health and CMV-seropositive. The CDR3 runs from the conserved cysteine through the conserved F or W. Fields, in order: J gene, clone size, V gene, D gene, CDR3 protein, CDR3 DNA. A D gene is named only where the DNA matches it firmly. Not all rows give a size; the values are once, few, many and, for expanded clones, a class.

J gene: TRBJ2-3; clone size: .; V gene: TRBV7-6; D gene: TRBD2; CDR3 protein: CASSAGTSGSRTDTQYF; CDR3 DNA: TGTGCCAGCAGCGCTGGGACTAGCGGGAGTAGGACAGATACGCAGTATTTT
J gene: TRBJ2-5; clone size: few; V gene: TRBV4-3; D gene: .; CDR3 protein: CASSQDQGTPQETQYF; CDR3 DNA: TGCGCCAGCAGCCAAGATCAGGGGACACCACAAGAGACCCAGTACTTC
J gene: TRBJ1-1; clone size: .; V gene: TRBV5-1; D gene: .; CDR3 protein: CASSPLRAGGTEAFF; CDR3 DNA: TGCGCCAGCAGCCCCCTTAGAGCGGGTGGCACTGAAGCTTTCTTT
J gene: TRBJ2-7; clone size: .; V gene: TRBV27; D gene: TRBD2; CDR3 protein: CASSYRRLAASSYEQYF; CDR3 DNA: TGTGCCAGCAGTTACCGAAGACTAGCCGCGAGCTCCTACGAGCAGTACTTC
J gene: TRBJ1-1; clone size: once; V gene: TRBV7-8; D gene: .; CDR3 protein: CASSLAQANTEAFF; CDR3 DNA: TGTGCCAGCAGCTTAGCACAGGCAAACACTGAAGCTTTCTTT
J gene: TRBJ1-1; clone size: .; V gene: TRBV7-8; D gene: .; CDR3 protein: CASSSPEDDEAFF; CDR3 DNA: TGTGCCAGCAGCTCCCCTGAGGATGATGAAGCTTTCTTT
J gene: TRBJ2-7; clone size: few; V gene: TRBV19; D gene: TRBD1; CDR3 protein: CASSVRSGQGSEQYF; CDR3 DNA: TGTGCCAGTAGTGTCCGATCGGGACAGGGTTCCGAGCAGTACTTC
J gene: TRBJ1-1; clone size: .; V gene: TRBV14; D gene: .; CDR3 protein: CASSLDTGNTEAFF; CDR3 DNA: TGTGCCAGCAGCCTGGACACCGGTAACACTGAAGCTTTCTTT
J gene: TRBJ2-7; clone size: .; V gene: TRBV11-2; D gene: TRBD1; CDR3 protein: CASSFTDRGSLEQYF; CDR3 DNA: TGTGCCAGCAGCTTCACCGACAGGGGGTCTCTCGAGCAGTACTTC
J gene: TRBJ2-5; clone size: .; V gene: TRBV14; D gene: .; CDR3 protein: CASSQGLGETQYF; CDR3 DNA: TGTGCCAGCAGCCAAGGGCTCGGGGAGACCCAGTACTTC
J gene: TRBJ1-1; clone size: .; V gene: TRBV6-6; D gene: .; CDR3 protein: CASSYDPEGTEAFF; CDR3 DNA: TGTGCCAGCAGTTACGACCCGGAGGGCACTGAAGCTTTCTTT
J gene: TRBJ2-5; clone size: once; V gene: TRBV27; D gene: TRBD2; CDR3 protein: CASRPTSGIQETQYF; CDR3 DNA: TGTGCCAGCAGACCTACTAGCGGAATTCAAGAGACCCAGTACTTC
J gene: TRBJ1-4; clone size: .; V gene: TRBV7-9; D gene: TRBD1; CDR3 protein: CASSPVGGDSVTTNEKLFF; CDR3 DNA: TGTGCCAGCAGCCCGGTCGGTGGGGACAGCGTTACAACTAATGAAAAACTGTTTTTT
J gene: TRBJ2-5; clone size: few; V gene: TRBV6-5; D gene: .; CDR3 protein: CASSYSGARTQYF; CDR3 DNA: TGTGCCAGCAGTTACTCGGGAGCTCGGACCCAGTACTTC
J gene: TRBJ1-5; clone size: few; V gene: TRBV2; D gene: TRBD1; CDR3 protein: CASSEGDRGNQPQHF; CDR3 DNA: TGTGCCAGCAGTGAAGGGGACAGGGGCAATCAGCCCCAGCATTTT
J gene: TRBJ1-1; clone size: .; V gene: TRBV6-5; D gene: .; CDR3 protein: CASSAPGLGTEAFF; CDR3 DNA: TGTGCCAGCAGTGCACCGGGACTTGGGACTGAAGCTTTCTTT
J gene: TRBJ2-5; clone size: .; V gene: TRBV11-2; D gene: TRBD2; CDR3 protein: CASSFMTSGKYQETQYF; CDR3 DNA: TGTGCCAGCAGCTTTATGACTAGCGGGAAGTACCAAGAGACCCAGTACTTC
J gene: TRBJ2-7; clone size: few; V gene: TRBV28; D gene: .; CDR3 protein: CASSLWVGSLGGEQYF; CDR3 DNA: TGTGCCAGCAGTTTATGGGTCGGCAGCCTAGGTGGGGAGCAGTACTTC
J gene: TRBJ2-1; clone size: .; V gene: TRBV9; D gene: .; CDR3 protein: CASSVSMRGDEQFF; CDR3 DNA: TGTGCCAGCAGCGTAAGTATGCGGGGCGATGAGCAGTTCTTC
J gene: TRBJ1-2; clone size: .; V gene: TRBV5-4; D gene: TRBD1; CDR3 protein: CASSLGRDRGNGGYTF; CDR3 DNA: TGTGCCAGCAGCTTGGGTCGGGACAGGGGGAACGGTGGCTACACCTTC
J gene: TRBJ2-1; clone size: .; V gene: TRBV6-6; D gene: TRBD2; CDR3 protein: CASSYSGTSGRAPFF; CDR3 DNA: TGTGCCAGCAGTTACTCCGGGACTAGCGGGAGGGCCCCGTTCTTC
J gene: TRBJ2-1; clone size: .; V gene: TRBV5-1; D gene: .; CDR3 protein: CASGVGHMQFF; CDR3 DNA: TGCGCCAGCGGAGTAGGACACATGCAGTTCTTC
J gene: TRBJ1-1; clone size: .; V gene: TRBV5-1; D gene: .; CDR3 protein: CASSLDRVNTEAFF; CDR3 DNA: TGCGCCAGCAGCTTGGACAGAGTGAACACTGAAGCTTTCTTT
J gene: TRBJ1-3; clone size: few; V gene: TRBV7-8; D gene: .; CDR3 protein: CASSPYEGNTIYF; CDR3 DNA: TGTGCCAGCAGCCCATACGAGGGAAACACCATATATTTT
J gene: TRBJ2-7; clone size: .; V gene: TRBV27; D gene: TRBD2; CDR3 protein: CASSPAGGVTYEQYF; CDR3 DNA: TGTGCCAGCAGTCCCGCGGGGGGAGTAACCTACGAGCAGTACTTC
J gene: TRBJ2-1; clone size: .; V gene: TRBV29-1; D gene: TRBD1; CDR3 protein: CSAPRDRAYNEQFF; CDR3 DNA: TGCAGCGCACCACGGGACAGGGCCTACAATGAGCAGTTCTTC
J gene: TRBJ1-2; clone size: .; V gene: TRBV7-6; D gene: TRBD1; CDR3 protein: CASSFPGGLGGYTF; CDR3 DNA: TGTGCCAGCAGCTTTCCAGGGGGCCTAGGTGGCTACACCTTC
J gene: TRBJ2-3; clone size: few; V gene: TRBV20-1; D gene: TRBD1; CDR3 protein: CSAWKGATQYF; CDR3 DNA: TGCAGTGCATGGAAGGGGGCTACGCAGTATTTT
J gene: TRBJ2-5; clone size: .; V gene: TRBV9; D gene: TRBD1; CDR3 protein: CASSLRGQGVGETQYF; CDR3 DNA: TGTGCCAGCAGCCTTCGGGGACAGGGGGTTGGAGAGACCCAGTACTTC
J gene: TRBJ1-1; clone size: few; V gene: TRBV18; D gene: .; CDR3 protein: CASSPQGGHTEAFF; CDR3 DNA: TGTGCCAGCTCACCTCAAGGAGGGCACACTGAAGCTTTCTTT
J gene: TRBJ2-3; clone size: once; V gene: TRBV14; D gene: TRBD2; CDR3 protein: CASSQGLAGVDTQYF; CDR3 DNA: TGTGCCAGCAGCCAGGGCCTAGCGGGGGTAGATACGCAGTATTTT
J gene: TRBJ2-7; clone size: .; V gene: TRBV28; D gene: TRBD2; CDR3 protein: CASKRRLADSYEQYF; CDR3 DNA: TGTGCCAGCAAGAGGAGACTAGCGGACTCCTACGAGCAGTACTTC
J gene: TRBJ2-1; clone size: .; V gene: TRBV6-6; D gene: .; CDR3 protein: CASSLRETEQFF; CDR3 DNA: TGTGCCAGCAGTTTACGGGAGACTGAGCAGTTCTTC
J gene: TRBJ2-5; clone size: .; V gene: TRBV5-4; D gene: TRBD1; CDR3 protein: CASSSGQVLQETQYF; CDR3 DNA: TGTGCCAGCAGCTCCGGACAGGTCTTACAAGAGACCCAGTACTTC
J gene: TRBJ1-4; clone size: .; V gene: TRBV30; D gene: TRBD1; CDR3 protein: CAWSRDSNEKLFF; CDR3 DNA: TGTGCCTGGAGCCGGGACAGTAATGAAAAACTGTTTTTT
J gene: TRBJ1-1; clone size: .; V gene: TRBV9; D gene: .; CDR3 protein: CASSQQENTEAFF; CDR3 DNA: TGTGCCAGCAGCCAACAAGAGAACACTGAAGCTTTCTTT
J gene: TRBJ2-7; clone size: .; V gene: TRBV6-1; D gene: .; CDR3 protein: CASSGATPIYEQYF; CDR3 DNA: TGTGCCAGCAGTGGCGCGACACCTATCTACGAGCAGTACTTC
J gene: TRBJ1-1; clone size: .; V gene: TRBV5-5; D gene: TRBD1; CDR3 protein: CASSSPGQGGTEAFF; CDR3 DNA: TGTGCCAGCAGCTCCCCGGGACAGGGAGGAACTGAAGCTTTCTTT
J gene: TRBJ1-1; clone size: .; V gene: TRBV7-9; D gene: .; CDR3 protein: CASSSGTEAFF; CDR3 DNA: TGTGCCAGCAGCTCGGGGACTGAAGCTTTCTTT
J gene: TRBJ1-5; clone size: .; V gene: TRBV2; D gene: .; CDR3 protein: CASSRQDKVGQPQHF; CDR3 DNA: TGTGCCAGCAGTAGACAGGACAAAGTGGGTCAGCCCCAGCATTTT
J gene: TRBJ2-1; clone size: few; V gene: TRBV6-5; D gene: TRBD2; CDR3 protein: CASSRRGLVEQFF; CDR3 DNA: TGTGCCAGCAGCCGCCGGGGACTAGTGGAGCAGTTCTTC
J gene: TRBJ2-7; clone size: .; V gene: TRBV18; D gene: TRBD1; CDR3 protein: CASSEGQGPYEQYF; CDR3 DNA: TGTGCCAGCTCAGAGGGACAGGGGCCCTACGAGCAGTACTTC
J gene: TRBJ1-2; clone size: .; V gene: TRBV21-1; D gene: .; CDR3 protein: CASSTRGPGQEAVYGYTF; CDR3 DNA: TGTGCCAGCAGCACCCGAGGACCGGGACAGGAGGCGGTCTATGGCTACACCTTC
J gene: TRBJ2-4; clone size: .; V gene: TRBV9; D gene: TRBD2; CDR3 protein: CASSTSGVAKNIQYF; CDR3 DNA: TGTGCCAGCAGTACTAGCGGAGTAGCCAAAAACATTCAGTACTTC
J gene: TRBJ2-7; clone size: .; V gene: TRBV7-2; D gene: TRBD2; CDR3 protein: CASSLYREVHEQYF; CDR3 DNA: TGTGCCAGCAGCTTGTATCGGGAGGTCCACGAGCAGTACTTC
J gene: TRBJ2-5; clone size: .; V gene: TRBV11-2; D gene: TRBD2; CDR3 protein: CASSSGTSGRETQYF; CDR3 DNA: TGTGCCAGCAGCTCAGGGACTAGCGGGAGAGAGACCCAGTACTTC
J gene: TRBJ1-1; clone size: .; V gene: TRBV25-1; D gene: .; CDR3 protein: CASSRNTEAFF; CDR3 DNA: TGTGCCAGCAGCAGGAACACTGAAGCTTTCTTT
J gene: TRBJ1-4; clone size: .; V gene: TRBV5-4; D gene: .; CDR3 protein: CASSSRGINEKLFF; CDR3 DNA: TGTGCCAGCAGCTCGAGAGGAATCAATGAAAAACTGTTTTTT
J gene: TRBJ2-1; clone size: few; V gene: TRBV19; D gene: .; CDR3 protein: CASSKGLRTGNEQFF; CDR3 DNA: TGTGCCAGCAGCAAGGGACTCCGCACCGGCAATGAGCAGTTCTTC
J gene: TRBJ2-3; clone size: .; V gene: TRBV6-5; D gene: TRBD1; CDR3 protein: CASSGGQGMLNTQYF; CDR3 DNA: TGTGCCAGCAGCGGGGGACAGGGGATGTTAAATACGCAGTATTTT
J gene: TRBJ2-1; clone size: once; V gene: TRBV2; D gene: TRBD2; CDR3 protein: CASSPNSGALNEQFF; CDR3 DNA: TGTGCCAGCAGCCCTAACAGCGGGGCCCTCAATGAGCAGTTCTTC
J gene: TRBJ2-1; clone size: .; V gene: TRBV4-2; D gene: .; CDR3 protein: CASSQAVPQGHEQFF; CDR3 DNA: TGTGCCAGCAGCCAAGCCGTCCCACAGGGCCATGAGCAGTTCTTC
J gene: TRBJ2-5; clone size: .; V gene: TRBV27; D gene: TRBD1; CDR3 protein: CASSRDRSQETQYF; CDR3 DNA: TGTGCCAGCAGCCGGGACAGATCACAAGAGACCCAGTACTTC
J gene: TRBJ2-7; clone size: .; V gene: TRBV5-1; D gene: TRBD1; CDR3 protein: CASSWGQGAEQYF; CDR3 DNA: TGCGCCAGCAGCTGGGGACAGGGGGCCGAGCAGTACTTC
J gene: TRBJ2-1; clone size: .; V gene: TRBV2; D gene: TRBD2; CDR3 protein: CASSKTSGGNNEQFF; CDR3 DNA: TGTGCCAGCAGTAAGACTAGCGGGGGCAACAATGAGCAGTTCTTC
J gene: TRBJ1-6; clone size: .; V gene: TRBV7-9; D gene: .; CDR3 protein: CASSDPTVDNSPLHF; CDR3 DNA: TGTGCCAGCAGCGACCCGACAGTAGACAATTCACCCCTCCACTTT
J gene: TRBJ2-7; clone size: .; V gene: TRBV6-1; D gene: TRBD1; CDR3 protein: CASSEFGQGTYEQYF; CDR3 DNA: TGTGCCAGCAGTGAATTCGGACAGGGAACCTACGAGCAGTACTTC
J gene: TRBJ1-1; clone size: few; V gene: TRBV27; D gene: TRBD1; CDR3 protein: CATKRTGGYTEAFF; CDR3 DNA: TGTGCCACAAAACGGACAGGGGGCTACACTGAAGCTTTCTTT
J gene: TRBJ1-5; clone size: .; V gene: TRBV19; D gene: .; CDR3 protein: CASSIAGYSNQPQHF; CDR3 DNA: TGTGCCAGTAGTATAGCCGGGTATAGCAATCAGCCCCAGCATTTT
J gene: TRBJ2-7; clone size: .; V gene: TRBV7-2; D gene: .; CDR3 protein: CASSLFDRPYEQYF; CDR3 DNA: TGTGCCAGCAGCCTATTCGACAGGCCTTACGAGCAGTACTTC